This entry is about one T cell receptor beta chain. With 0 bases removed from V and 5 bases from J, the gap between germline ends came to 9 bases. This CDR3 region has 14 residues. From germline, CDR1 is SGHNT and CDR2 YYREEE (reference sequence). This record comes from a study of cytomegalovirus exposure and HLA in healthy donors. In nominal health when sampled, donors likely had unrecorded immune exposures nonetheless. Primers for the PCR totalled 60 Vbeta and 13 Jbeta. TCRdb's copy holds only in-frame clones and misses some; the assay was immunoSEQ multiplex PCR. The sample comprises under 300,000 clones, about four fifths of which are singletons, and roughly 2% rests with the top ten.

Sequences were obtained from PBMCs. This TCR was recovered from a woman in her thirties or forties in good health and CMV-seropositive. V is TRBV5-4 and J is TRBJ1-5; D is possibly TRBD1 (5 bases). CDR3 sequence reads: CASSLAGRDQPQHF. The CDR3 DNA sequence: TGTGCCAGCAGCTTGGCTGGCAGGGATCAGCCCCAGCATTTT.